Shown below are 16 T cell receptor beta chains from a single sample sequenced in a study of shared clonotypes between healthy human individuals. Sequencing was performed with immunoSEQ multiplex PCR; in TCRdb, only in-frame clones are kept and a portion is missing. The sample includes over 2 million clones, about 94% of them seen just once. Naive CD8 cells lacked CD45RO and underwent positive selection for CCR7, leaving out terminally differentiated effector memory CD45RA+ cells. The sequenced material came from naive CD8+ T cells sorted from blood. Source of these receptors: a man in his late teens or twenties in good health.

The chain carries TRBV30 and TRBJ2-3, with 7 nucleotides matching TRBD2. J gave up 2 bases and V 4 bases, and 6 bases lay outside the gene matches. The germline CDR1 and CDR2 sequences are GTSNPN and SVGIG (reference sequence). The CDR3 runs 14 residues. CDR3 protein: CAWTGTTFTDTQYF. DNA of the CDR3: TGTGCCTGGACGGGGACTACCTTCACAGATACGCAGTATTTT. The whole variable domain, remainder taken from reference TRBV30 and TRBJ2-3, is SQTIHQWPATLVQPVGSPLSLECTVEGTSNPNLYWYRQAAGRGLQLLFYSVGIGQISSEVPQNLSASRPQDRQFILSSKKLLLSDSGFYLCAWTGTTFTDTQYFGPGTRLTVL.

The chain joins TRBV27 to TRBJ1-6, with no clear D. The CDR3 sequence is 15 residues long. From germline, CDR1 is MNHEY and CDR2 SMNVEV (reference sequence). V dropped 1 base and J dropped 8 bases, with 12 bases sitting between them. The CDR3 loop reads CASSLLARIDSPLHF. CDR3 bases: TGTGCCAGCAGTTTATTAGCTAGGATTGATTCACCCCTCCACTTT.

The chain couples TRBV11-3 to TRBJ2-7; tentative D call: TRBD1 (6 bases). The CDR3 has 13 amino acids. In germline, CDR1 is SGHNT, CDR2 YENEEA. The V gene lost 5 bases and the J gene lost 3 bases, with 11 bases spanning the gap. CDR3 amino acids: CASSRTENYEQYF. The CDR3 DNA reads TGTGCCAGCAGCCGGACAGAAAACTACGAGCAGTACTTC.

This chain links TRBV13 with TRBJ1-1, with D uncertain. The germline gives CDR1 PRHDT, CDR2 FYEKMQ (reference sequence). V was shortened by 4 bases and J by 7 bases, with 10 bases between the two germline ends. The length of the CDR3 is 12 residues. DNA of the CDR3: TGTGCCAGCAGCTCTACGGAGATTGAAGCTTTCTTT. Translating gives CASSSTEIEAFF.

The sample holds one count of this clone. The chain is built from TRBV4-1 and TRBJ2-6; D not certain. Germline assignment: CDR1 MGHRA and CDR2 YSYEKL. This CDR3 has 17 amino acids. V dropped 3 bases and J dropped 4 bases, with 16 bases sitting between them. CDR3 sequence reads: CASSQIPVGAGANVLTF. In nucleotides, the CDR3 is TGCGCCAGCAGCCAGATTCCGGTGGGTGCGGGGGCCAACGTCCTGACTTTC.

A single count supports this clone. The chain uses TRBV4-1 and TRBJ2-2; D call uncertain. Germline CDR1 MGHRA, CDR2 YSYEKL. The CDR3 covers 14 residues. The ends were cut back, 4 bases at V and 4 bases at J, with 10 bases in the middle. The DNA of the CDR3 is TGCGCCAGCAGCCCCGGATGGGGCACCGGGGAGCTGTTTTTT. This translates into CASSPGWGTGELFF.

The chain employs TRBV9 and TRBJ2-2, with TRBD2 matching over 7 bases. The ends lost 3 bases at V and 4 bases at J; junction bases unmatched: 6. Germline values: CDR1 SGDLS, CDR2 YYNGEE. CDR3 length: 15 residues. The DNA of the CDR3 is TGTGCCAGCAGCGAGCGGGGAGACTTCACCGGGGAGCTGTTTTTT. Protein: CASSERGDFTGELFF.

This rearrangement joins TRBV6-6 to TRBJ2-7, with D tentatively TRBD1 (5 bases). V lost 7 bases and J lost 2, with 12 bases in between. The germline V gene encodes CDR1 MNHNY and CDR2 SVGAGI (reference sequence). The CDR3 has 13 residues. This CDR3 is CASTQGGAYEQYF. The DNA of the CDR3 is TGTGCCAGCACCCAGGGTGGGGCCTACGAGCAGTACTTC.

The chain employs TRBV19 and TRBJ1-1; D uncertain. Trimming took 5 bases from V and 7 from J, leaving 14 bases between them. Germline V CDR1 and CDR2: LNHDA, SQIVND (reference sequence). This CDR3 contains 13 residues. The CDR3 here is CASSLPGLGEAFF. The CDR3 DNA sequence: TGTGCCAGTAGTCTTCCCGGATTGGGTGAAGCTTTCTTT.

This chain connects TRBV2 to TRBJ2-7; D unresolved. Per the germline V gene, CDR1 is SNHLY and CDR2 is FYNNEI. The CDR3 sequence is 14 residues long. The V end was cut by 6 bases, the J end by 0 bases, with 12 bases between. The CDR3 reads CASRTGRSSYEQYF. The CDR3 DNA reads as TGTGCCAGCAGGACGGGTAGGAGCTCCTACGAGCAGTACTTC.

This clone was seen only once. The chain carries TRBV4-3 and TRBJ2-2, with TRBD1 matching over 8 bases. V trimming: 3 bases; J trimming: 3 bases; junction bases outside the gene matches: 15. The germline gives CDR1 LGHNA, CDR2 YSLEER. The CDR3 is 19 amino acids. CDR3 bases: TGCGCCAGCAGCCAGAGCGCCGGACAGGGACCGATCGACACCGGGGAGCTGTTTTTT. Its protein product is CASSQSAGQGPIDTGELFF.

This chain joins TRBV30 and TRBJ2-7, with 8 nucleotides matching TRBD1. The CDR3 has 12 residues. Trimming removed 8 bases from V and 5 bases from J; junction bases left unmatched: 8. Per germline, CDR1 GTSNPN and CDR2 SVGIG (reference sequence). CDR3 residues: CAIQTGANEQYF. CDR3 in DNA: TGTGCCATTCAGACAGGGGCCAACGAGCAGTACTTC.

The chain combines TRBV4-1 with TRBJ2-2; TRBD2 might be the D (5 bases). The V gene lost 3 bases and the J gene lost 1 base, with 6 bases spanning the gap. The CDR3 contains 14 residues. CDR1 and CDR2 from the germline V gene are MGHRA and YSYEKL. DNA for the CDR3: TGCGCCAGCAGCCACGGACTGAACACCGGGGAGCTGTTTTTT. Its protein is CASSHGLNTGELFF.

The rearrangement uses TRBV4-1 and TRBJ2-7; maybe TRBD2 (5 bases). Germline-derived CDR1 and CDR2 are MGHRA and YSYEKL. This CDR3 is 12 amino acids long. V lost 3 bases and J lost 6, with 9 bases in between. The CDR3 sequence is CASSHGEGEQYF. The CDR3 DNA is TGCGCCAGCAGCCATGGTGAGGGCGAGCAGTACTTC.

This chain joins TRBV13 and TRBJ2-7; TRBD2 matches at 7 bases. After removal of 0 bases from V and 2 bases from J, the junction contained 4 bases not matched to a gene. This CDR3 is 15 amino acids long. In germline, CDR1 is PRHDT, CDR2 FYEKMQ (reference sequence). Here the CDR3 DNA reads TGTGCCAGCAGCTTAGGGGGGCTAGCGGCCTACGAGCAGTACTTC. It is translated as CASSLGGLAAYEQYF.

The chain joins TRBV2 to TRBJ1-4; weak D call: TRBD1 (5 bases). Trimming cost V 6 bases and J 7 bases, with 18 bases left between them. The CDR3 totals 15 residues. Per germline, CDR1 SNHLY and CDR2 FYNNEI. CDR3 bases: TGTGCCAGCAGGGACATAGAATGGGGCGGTGAAAAACTGTTTTTT. Translation gives CASRDIEWGGEKLFF.